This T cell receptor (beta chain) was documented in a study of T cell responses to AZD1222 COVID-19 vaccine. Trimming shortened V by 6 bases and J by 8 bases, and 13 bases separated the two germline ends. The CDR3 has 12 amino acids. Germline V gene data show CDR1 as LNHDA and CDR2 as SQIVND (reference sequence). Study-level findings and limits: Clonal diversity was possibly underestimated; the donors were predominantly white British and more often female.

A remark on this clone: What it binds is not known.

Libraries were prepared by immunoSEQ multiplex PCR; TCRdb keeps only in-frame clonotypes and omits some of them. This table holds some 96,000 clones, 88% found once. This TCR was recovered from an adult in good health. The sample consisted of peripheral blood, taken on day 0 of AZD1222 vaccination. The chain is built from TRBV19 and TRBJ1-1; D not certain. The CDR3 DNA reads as TGTGCCAGTAGCACTTATCCCGGGGAAGCTTTCTTT. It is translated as CASSTYPGEAFF.